This TCR beta chain was retrieved from a study of blood T cells in healthy people across ages. Combining a sample-barcoded 5' primer with a J-beta primer mix, a second PCR ran for roughly 7 to 12 cycles. Each CDR3 protein gets one entry after TCRdb re-called the 5' RACE reads with MiXCR. The sample consists of roughly 800,000 distinct CDR3 sequences, roughly 25% of them appearing once. V dropped 5 bases and J dropped 7; count of bases not matched to a gene: 12. The CDR3 runs to 16 residues. Germline V gene sequence: CDR1 MGHRA, CDR2 YSYEKL. A remark on this clonotype: Antigen specificity is unknown.

The authors isolated at least 6 million PBMCs per sample. Regarding the study as a whole: Naive T cell percentage showed a strong correlation with the diversity of TCR beta.

The same data also contributed to another study, on T cells of mothers and their children. Per that paper: Donors comprised a few healthy Caucasian mothers plus their six children.

The receptor was derived from a boy aged 5-17 years in good health. The J gene is TRBJ2-1, the V gene TRBV4-1; 9 bases fit TRBD2. Specimen: blood. CDR3 amino acids: CASSFSGGPVGNEQFF. The CDR3 region has the DNA TGCGCCAGCAGCTTTAGCGGGGGCCCCGTCGGAAATGAGCAGTTCTTC.